Detailed here is one TCR beta chain. What it binds is unknown. One end of the junction fails to match germline, which may point to a read error. RNA was extracted from bulk tissue without any cell sorting. This non-tumor lung sample came from over 3 cm beyond the tumor edge. Newly diagnosed lung cancer patients had thoracic surgery in China, August–November 2014, without prior chemotherapy. These data belong to a study of tumor and adjacent non-tumor tissue in lung cancer. Study background: Patients comprised about a dozen adenocarcinoma, a couple of squamous cell carcinoma and 1 small cell lung cancer. Stage I to III disease affected about nine men and about five women aged roughly 30 to 80.

Study observations and caveats: TCR diversity was significantly greater in tumor than normal lung tissue.

TCRbeta libraries were built with three rounds of nested PCR, modified from ARM-PCR. TCRdb itself ran the multiplex PCR reads through MiXCR, one entry per CDR3 protein. The data contain 60,000 to 90,000 distinct CDR3 sequences, approximately 68% of them singletons. The CDR3 loop spans 15 amino acids. This TCR was recovered from a woman aged 50 to 65 with non-small cell lung cancer. Sequencing input: distant non-tumor lung tissue. V usage is TRBV12-3 or TRBV12-4 and J usage is TRBJ2-1; no definite D call. In nucleotides, the CDR3 is TGTGCCAGCAGCTCAACCTGGACGCTAGACAAAGAGCAGTTCTTC. Translation: CASSSTWTLDKEQFF.